The clone carrying this T cell receptor beta chain was detected many times. Its specificity is unknown. The time point here: newly diagnosed GD, antithyroid drugs for less than 3 months. Isolated PBMC RNA provided the starting material for the TCR library. This entry comes from a study of regulatory T cells in long-lasting Graves disease. Points from the study as a whole: The researchers studied only peripheral blood, not thyroid tissue.

Sequencing libraries for TCR beta were prepared with iRepertoire HTBI primers and Arm-PCR of CDR3 regions. From the multiplex PCR reads, TCRdb called clonotypes with MiXCR, one entry per CDR3 protein. The table shows a few hundred thousand distinct CDR3 sequences, with around 19% occurring only once. This same sample was also taken into another study, of T cells in Graves' hyperthyroidism and ophthalmopathy. As reported in that work: With the HTBI primer set, the TCR CDR3 went through a first round of RT-PCR.

Material: peripheral blood mononuclear cells (PBMCs), obtained at new diagnosis, from a patient treated with antithyroid drugs. This clonotype was obtained from a woman aged 25 to 39 with Graves disease.

The CDR3 here is CASTIGLAEQYF. In nucleotides, the CDR3 is TGTGCCAGCACCATCGGACTGGCAGAGCAGTACTTC. This chain joins TRBV28 and TRBJ2-7, with D possibly TRBD2 on 5 matching bases. V was pared by 7 bases and J by 7 bases, with 14 bases between. The CDR3 spans 12 residues. CDR1 and CDR2 from the germline V gene are MDHEN and SYDVKM.